These T cell receptor beta chains were read from a single sample in a study of T cells expressing NK-cell markers. TCRdb reprocessed the 5' RACE reads, with one entry per CDR3 protein and no DNA. The sample table sets out roughly 170,000 distinct CDR3 sequences. Sequencing was done on a sample of blood T cells: a sorted CD56 or NKG2C T cell subset, CD4+ or CD8+ T cells, or bulk PBMC T cells (not recorded which). These receptors originate from a woman aged 18-70 years in good health. The CDR3 runs from the conserved cysteine through the conserved F or W.

TRBV9	TRBJ2-5	CASSSGTGEDETQYF
TRBV3-1	TRBJ1-2	CASRQSDRGNYGYTF
TRBV4-2	TRBJ2-1	CASSQGQGYNEQFF
TRBV10-3	TRBJ2-7	CAIAGLADSGQYF
TRBV4-2	TRBJ2-6	CASSPDGRSGANVLTF
TRBV7-2	TRBJ2-4	CASSSAYGKNIQYF
TRBV5-1	TRBJ2-7	CASSLGTSPNEQYF
TRBV20-1	TRBJ2-1	CSASRMAGGSYNEQFF
TRBV29-1	TRBJ1-1	CSAGTGVATEAFF
TRBV10-3	TRBJ1-1	CAINRGMNTEAFF
TRBV12-3/TRBV12-4	TRBJ2-5	CASGQRGSEETQYF
TRBV5-1	TRBJ1-1	CASRMTDANTEAFF
TRBV14	TRBJ2-7	CASSQDSAAGSYEQYF
TRBV5-1	TRBJ2-7	CASSLGQGGIYEQYF
TRBV7-7	TRBJ2-5	CASSLDTGPQETQYF
TRBV20-1	TRBJ1-5	CSAHRQTNQPQHF
TRBV5-1	TRBJ1-2	CASTSGQGQGGYTF
TRBV3-1	TRBJ1-2	CASSPTGDPGYTF
TRBV7-3	TRBJ1-3	CASSLGGLGNTIYF
TRBV20-1	TRBJ2-1	CSARDRGGLAGGSTYNEQFF
TRBV5-6	TRBJ2-3	CASSLSSGADTQYF
TRBV5-6	TRBJ1-1	CASSLPGQGKGTEAFF
TRBV11-2	TRBJ2-2	CASSLLNGRGTGELFF
TRBV7-9	TRBJ2-2	CASSLDTGTNTGELFF
TRBV28	TRBJ2-5	CASSLGGSAGETQYF
TRBV6-1	TRBJ1-5	CASSEHRGNQPQHF
TRBV5-1	TRBJ1-4	CASSLERNEKLFF
TRBV5-1	TRBJ1-5	CASSPGQGGSNQPQHF
TRBV5-1	TRBJ1-6	CASSEGTGANSPLHF
TRBV9	TRBJ2-2	CASSAAGGGTGELFF
TRBV7-2	TRBJ2-5	CASSLQSTQETQYF
TRBV20-1	TRBJ2-3	CSARETPYKDTQYF
TRBV27	TRBJ2-7	CASSPQVGTSGSYEQYF
TRBV20-1	TRBJ2-5	CSARDPLGGGETQYF
TRBV29-1	TRBJ2-5	CSARRSGGETQYF
TRBV6-2/TRBV6-3	TRBJ2-7	CASSWDTSYEQYF
TRBV18	TRBJ2-7	CASSPPAAYEQYF
TRBV29-1	TRBJ1-6	CSVGQELNSPLHF
TRBV21-1	TRBJ2-3	CASSKAQPGTVHVTFTDTQYF
TRBV5-1	TRBJ2-3	CASSAGGGDTQYF
TRBV7-9	TRBJ1-4	CASRPGPTNEKLFF
TRBV9	TRBJ2-1	CASSFSGGALNEQFF
TRBV20-1	TRBJ2-5	CSAADRGRSETQYF
TRBV5-6	TRBJ1-2	CASSLEVGGYTF
TRBV5-6	TRBJ2-1	CASEYRWYNEQFF
TRBV5-1	TRBJ2-7	CASSLGQSYEQYF
TRBV2	TRBJ2-3	CASNIVRDRTDTQYF
TRBV24-1	TRBJ2-1	CATSALLAINYNEQFF
TRBV5-1	TRBJ2-7	CASSSARPQGLDEQYF
TRBV11-2	TRBJ2-1	CASSLRWGTSGPNEQFF
TRBV5-1	TRBJ1-4	CASSSGQGLREKLFF
TRBV5-1	TRBJ2-7	CASSPPGQGTDEQYF
TRBV10-3	TRBJ2-2	CAIRMRERNTGELFF
TRBV30	TRBJ2-5	CARSGPPETQYF